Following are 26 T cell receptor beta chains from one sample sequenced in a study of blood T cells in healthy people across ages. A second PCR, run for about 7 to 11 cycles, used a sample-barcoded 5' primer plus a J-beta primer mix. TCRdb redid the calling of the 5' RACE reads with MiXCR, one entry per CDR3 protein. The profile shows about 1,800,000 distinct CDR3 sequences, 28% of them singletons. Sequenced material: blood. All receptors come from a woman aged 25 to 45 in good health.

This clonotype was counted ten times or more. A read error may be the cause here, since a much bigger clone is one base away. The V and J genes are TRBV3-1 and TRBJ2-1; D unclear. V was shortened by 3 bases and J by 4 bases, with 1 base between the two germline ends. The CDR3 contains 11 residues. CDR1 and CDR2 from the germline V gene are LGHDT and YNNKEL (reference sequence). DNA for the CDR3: TGTGCCAGCAGCCATTACAATGAGCAGTTCTTC. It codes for CASSHYNEQFF.

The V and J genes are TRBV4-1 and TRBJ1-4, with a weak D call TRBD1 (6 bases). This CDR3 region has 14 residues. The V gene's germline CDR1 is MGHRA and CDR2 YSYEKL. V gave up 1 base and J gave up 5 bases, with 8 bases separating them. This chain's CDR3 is CASSQVRGNEKLFF. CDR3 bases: TGCGCCAGCAGCCAAGTCAGGGGAAATGAAAAACTGTTTTTT.

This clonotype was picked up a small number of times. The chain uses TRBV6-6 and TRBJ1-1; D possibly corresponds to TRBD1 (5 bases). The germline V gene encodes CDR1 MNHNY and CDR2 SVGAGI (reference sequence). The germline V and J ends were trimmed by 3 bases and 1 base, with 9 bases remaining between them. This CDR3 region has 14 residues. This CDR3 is CASSYGGGNTEAFF. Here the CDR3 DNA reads TGTGCCAGCAGTTATGGTGGGGGGAACACTGAAGCTTTCTTT.

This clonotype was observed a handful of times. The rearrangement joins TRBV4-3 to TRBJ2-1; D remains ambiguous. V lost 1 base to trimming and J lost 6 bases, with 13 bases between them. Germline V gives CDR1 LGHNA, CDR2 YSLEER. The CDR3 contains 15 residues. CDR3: CASSQVWASSNEQFF. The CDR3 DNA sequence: TGCGCCAGCAGCCAAGTCTGGGCTAGTTCCAATGAGCAGTTCTTC.

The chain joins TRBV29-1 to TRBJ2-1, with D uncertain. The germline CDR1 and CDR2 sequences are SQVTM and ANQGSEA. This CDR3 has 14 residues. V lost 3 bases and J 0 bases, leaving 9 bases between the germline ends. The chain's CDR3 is CSVEGLGSYNEQFF. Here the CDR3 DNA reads TGCAGCGTTGAGGGGTTGGGCTCCTACAATGAGCAGTTCTTC.

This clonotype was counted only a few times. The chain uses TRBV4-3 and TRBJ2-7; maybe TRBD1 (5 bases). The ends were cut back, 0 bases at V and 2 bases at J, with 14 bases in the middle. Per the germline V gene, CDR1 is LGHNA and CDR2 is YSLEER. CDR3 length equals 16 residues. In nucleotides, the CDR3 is TGCGCCAGCAGCCAAGAGCCCTTTGGGGCAGCCTACGAGCAGTACTTC. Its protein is CASSQEPFGAAYEQYF.

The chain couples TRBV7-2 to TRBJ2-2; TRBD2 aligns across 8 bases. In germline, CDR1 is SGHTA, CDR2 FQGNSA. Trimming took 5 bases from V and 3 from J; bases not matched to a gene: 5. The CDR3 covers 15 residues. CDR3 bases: TGTGCCAGCAGCGGAAGCGGGAGTGACACCGGGGAGCTGTTTTTT. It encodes CASSGSGSDTGELFF.

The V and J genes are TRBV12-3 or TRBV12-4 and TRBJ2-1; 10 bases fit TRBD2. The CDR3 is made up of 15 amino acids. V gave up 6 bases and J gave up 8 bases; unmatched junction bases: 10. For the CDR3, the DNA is TGTGCCAGCAGACGTAGCGGGGGGATTAGCTATGAGCAGTTCTTC. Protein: CASRRSGGISYEQFF.

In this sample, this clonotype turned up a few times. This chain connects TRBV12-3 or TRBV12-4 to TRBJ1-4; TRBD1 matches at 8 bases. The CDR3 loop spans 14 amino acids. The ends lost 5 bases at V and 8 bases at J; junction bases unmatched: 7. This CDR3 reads CASSPWTGREKLFF. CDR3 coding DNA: TGTGCCAGCAGTCCCTGGACAGGGCGAGAAAAACTGTTTTTT.

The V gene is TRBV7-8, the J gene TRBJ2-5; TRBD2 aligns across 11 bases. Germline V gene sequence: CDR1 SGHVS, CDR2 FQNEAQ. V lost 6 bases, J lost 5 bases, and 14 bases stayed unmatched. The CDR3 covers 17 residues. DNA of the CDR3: TGTGCCAGCAGGGCGCCCGGGACTAGCGGATTACGGGAGACCCAGTACTTC. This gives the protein CASRAPGTSGLRETQYF.

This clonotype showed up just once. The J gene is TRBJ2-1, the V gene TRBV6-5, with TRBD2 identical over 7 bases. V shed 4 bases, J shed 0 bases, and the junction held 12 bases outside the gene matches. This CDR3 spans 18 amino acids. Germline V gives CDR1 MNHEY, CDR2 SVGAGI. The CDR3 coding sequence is TGTGCCAGCAGTTCTCGAGGACTAGAAAGATTCTCCTACAATGAGCAGTTCTTC. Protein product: CASSSRGLERFSYNEQFF.

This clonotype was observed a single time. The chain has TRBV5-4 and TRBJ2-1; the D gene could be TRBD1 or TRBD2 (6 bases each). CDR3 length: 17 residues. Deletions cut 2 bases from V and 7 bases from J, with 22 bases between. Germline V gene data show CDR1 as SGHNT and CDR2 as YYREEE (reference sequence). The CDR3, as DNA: TGTGCCAGCAGCTTTTTAGAGGGGGGCGAGGAGATGAATGAGCAGTTCTTC. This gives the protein CASSFLEGGEEMNEQFF.

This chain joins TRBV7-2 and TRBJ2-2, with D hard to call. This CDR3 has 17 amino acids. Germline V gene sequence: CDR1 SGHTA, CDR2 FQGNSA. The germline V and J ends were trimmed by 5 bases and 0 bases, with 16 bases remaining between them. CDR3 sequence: CASSPSKTPANTGELFF. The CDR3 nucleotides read TGTGCCAGCAGCCCAAGCAAGACCCCCGCGAACACCGGGGAGCTGTTTTTT.

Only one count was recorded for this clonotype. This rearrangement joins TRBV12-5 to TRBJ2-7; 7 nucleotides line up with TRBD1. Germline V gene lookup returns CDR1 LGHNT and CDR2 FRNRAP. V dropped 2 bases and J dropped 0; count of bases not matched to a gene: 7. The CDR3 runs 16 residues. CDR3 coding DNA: TGTGCTAGTGGTTTGCCCCCCAGACAGGGCTCCTACGAGCAGTACTTC. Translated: CASGLPPRQGSYEQYF.

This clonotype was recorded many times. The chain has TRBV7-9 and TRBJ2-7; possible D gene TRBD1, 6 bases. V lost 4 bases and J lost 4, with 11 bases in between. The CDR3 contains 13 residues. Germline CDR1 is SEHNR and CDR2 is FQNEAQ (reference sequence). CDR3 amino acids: CASSSRTVYEQYF. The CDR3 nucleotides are TGTGCCAGCAGCTCTCGGACAGTTTACGAGCAGTACTTC.

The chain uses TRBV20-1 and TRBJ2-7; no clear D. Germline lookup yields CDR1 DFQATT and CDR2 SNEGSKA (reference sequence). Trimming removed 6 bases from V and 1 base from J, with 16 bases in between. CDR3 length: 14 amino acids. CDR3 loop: CSAPGLGISYEQYF. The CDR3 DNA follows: TGCAGTGCCCCAGGTTTAGGGATTTCCTACGAGCAGTACTTC.

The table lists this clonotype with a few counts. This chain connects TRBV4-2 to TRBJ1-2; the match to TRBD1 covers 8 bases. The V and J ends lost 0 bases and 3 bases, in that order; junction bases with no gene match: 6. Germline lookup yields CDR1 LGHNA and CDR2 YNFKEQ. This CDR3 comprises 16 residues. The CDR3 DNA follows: TGTGCCAGCAGCCAAGATGCAGACAGGGGACACTATGGCTACACCTTC. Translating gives CASSQDADRGHYGYTF.

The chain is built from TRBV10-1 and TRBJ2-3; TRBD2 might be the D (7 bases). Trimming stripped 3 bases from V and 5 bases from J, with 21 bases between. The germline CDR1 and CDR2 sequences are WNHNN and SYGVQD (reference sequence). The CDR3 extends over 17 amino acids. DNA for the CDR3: TGCGCCAGCAGTGACTGCGGGGACACCGGCGGGGGAGATACGCAGTATTTT. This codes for CASSDCGDTGGGDTQYF.

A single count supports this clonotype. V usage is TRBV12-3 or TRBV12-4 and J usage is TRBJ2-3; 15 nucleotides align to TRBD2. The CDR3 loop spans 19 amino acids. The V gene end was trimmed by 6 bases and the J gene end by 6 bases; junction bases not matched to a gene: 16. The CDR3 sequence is CASSGTLRTSGGAGDTQYF. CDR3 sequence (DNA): TGTGCCAGCAGCGGAACCTTAAGGACTAGCGGGGGGGCCGGGGATACGCAGTATTTT.

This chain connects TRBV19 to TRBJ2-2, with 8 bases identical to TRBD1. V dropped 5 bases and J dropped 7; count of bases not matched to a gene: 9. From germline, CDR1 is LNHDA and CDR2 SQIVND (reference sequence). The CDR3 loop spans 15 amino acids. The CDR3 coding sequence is TGTGCCAGTAGTCCATCAGGGGGCGGGAACGGGGAGCTGTTTTTT. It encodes CASSPSGGGNGELFF.

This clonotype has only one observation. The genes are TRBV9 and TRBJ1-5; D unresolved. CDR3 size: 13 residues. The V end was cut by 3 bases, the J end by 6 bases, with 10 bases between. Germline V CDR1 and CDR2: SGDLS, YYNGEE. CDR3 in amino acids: CASSAVQCQPQHF. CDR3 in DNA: TGTGCCAGCAGCGCCGTTCAATGTCAGCCCCAGCATTTT. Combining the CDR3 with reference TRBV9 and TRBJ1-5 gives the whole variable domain DSGVTQTPKHLITATGQRVTLRCSPRSGDLSVYWYQQSLDQGLQFLIQYYNGEERAKGNILERFSAQQFPDLHSELNLSSLELGDSALYFCASSAVQCQPQHFGDGTRLSIL.

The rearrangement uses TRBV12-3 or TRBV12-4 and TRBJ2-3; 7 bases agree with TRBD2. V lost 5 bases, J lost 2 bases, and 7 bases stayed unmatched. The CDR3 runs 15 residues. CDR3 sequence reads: CASSRSGVDTDTQYF. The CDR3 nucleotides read TGTGCCAGCAGTCGGAGCGGGGTGGACACAGATACGCAGTATTTT.

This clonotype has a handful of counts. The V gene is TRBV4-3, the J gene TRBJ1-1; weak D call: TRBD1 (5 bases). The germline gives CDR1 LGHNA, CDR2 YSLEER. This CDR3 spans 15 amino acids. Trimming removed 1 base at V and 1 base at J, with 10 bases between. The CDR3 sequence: CASSQARGGNTEAFF. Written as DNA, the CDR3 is TGCGCCAGCAGCCAAGCAAGGGGCGGGAACACTGAAGCTTTCTTT.

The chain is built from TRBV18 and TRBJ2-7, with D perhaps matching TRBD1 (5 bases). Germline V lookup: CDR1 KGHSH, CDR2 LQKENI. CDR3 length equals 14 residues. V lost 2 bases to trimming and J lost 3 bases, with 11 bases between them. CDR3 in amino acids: CASSPAGPIYEQYF. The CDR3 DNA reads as TGTGCCAGCTCACCAGCAGGGCCCATCTACGAGCAGTACTTC.

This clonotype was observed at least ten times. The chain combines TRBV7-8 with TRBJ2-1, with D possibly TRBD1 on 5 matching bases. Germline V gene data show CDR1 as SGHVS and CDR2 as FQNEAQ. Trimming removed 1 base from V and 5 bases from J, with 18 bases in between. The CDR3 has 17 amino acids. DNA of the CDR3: TGTGCCAGCAGCTTAGACCTTTTTGACAGCAACGACAATGAGCAGTTCTTC. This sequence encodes CASSLDLFDSNDNEQFF.

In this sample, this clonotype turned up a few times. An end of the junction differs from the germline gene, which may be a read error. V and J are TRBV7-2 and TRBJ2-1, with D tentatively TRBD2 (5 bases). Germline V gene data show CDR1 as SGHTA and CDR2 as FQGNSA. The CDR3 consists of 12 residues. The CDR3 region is CSSSPRTVGQFF. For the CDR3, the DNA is TGTTCCAGCAGCCCCCGGACTGTCGGGCAGTTCTTC.